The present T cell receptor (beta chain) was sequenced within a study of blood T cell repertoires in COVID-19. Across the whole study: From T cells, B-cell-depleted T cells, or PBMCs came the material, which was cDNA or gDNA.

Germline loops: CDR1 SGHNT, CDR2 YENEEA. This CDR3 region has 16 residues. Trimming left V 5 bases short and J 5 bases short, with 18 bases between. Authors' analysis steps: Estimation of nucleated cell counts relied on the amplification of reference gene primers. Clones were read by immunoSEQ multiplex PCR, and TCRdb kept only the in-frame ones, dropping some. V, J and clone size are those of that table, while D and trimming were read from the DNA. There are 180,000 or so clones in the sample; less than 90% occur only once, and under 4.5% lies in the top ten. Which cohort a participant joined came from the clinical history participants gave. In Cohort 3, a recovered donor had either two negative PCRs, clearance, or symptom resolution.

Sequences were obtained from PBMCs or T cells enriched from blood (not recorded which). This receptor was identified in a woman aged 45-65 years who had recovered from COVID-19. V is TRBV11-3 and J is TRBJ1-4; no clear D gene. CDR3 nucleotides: TGTGCCAGCAGCGGCGGCCCGGGTGCCCTAAATGAAAAACTGTTTTTT. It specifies CASSGGPGALNEKLFF.